The clone carrying this T cell receptor (beta chain) has at least ten counts. Its antigen is undetermined. This sample stems from a study of regulatory T cells in long-lasting Graves disease. Study-level results: Possibly, too few samples lowered accuracy. The persistent group shared 3,000 or so public clonotypes, more than the 850 to 1,000 shared by new patients.

Time point of the sample: newly diagnosed GD, antithyroid drugs for less than 3 months. RNA from PBMCs was the source of the TCR library. Through Arm-PCR of CDR3 regions and iRepertoire HTBI primers, TCR beta libraries were built. One entry per CDR3 protein, called by TCRdb with MiXCR from the multiplex PCR reads. The profile shows about 440,000 distinct CDR3 sequences, over 15% of them singletons. Germline values: CDR1 ENHRY, CDR2 SYGVKD. CDR3 length: 14 amino acids. V shed 11 bases and J shed 0 bases, with 14 bases lying between them. The data also belong to a second study, concerning T cells in Graves' hyperthyroidism and ophthalmopathy. That report notes: Exclusion followed for patients with uncontrolled infection, other autoimmune disease, pregnancy or lactation. First-round RT-PCR targeting the TCR CDR3 was performed with the HTBI primer set.

This specimen was peripheral blood mononuclear cells (PBMCs), taken at new diagnosis, from a patient treated with antithyroid drugs. The gene calls are TRBV10-3 and TRBJ2-1, with TRBD1 as a possible D gene (6 bases). The TCR comes from a young woman with Graves disease. DNA of the CDR3: TGTGCCGGGGGCTCGGGGAGCTCCTACAATGAGCAGTTCTTC. Its protein product is CAGGSGSSYNEQFF.